Only a few counts were recorded for the clone carrying this T cell receptor beta chain. No antigen is known for it. TCRdb analysed the reads with MiXCR anew, one entry per CDR3 protein. Of tens of thousands of distinct CDR3 sequences in the sample, about a fifth are singletons; the top ten hold about 53%. This record comes from a study of T cell repertoires in cytomegalovirus infection. The sequences come from CD8+ T cells from cultured PBMCs, collected from culture after CMV antigen stimulation. The receptor's source is a human donor in good health (CMV status not recorded). Some clones in this sample may be carry-over from other donors' samples.

CDR3 sequence: CASSSDGEGTQYF. CDR3 sequence (DNA): TGTGCCAGCAGCTCCGACGGGGAGGGGACCCAGTACTTC. The rearrangement joins TRBV27 to TRBJ2-5; 7 bases match TRBD2. Trimming took 6 bases from V and 7 from J; bases not matched to a gene: 8. The germline CDR1 and CDR2 sequences are MNHEY and SMNVEV (reference sequence). The CDR3 spans 13 residues.